The T cell receptor (beta chain) under discussion was sequenced for a study of cytomegalovirus exposure and HLA in healthy donors (dated by TCRdb to the late 2010s). With regard to the full study: According to an earlier analysis of 587 of the donors, roughly 180 million T cells yielded 90 million to 140 million unique TCR beta sequences and 250 to 350 Gb of sequence data. A later analysis re-analyzed previously published TCR beta repertoires from about 600 donors and added high-resolution HLA genotyping to study TCR occurrence patterns. Donor age, sex, ethnicity and CMV serostatus were compiled together with the repertoire data. An earlier analysis of 500 to 750 of the donors applied high-throughput TCR beta sequencing to assess whether each TCR beta V gene segment acted as functional or pseudogenic. The number of donors typed differed by locus, with roughly 620-640 for A, B, C, DRB1 and DQB1, around 520 for DQA1, 600 to 610 for DPA1, and some 440 for DPB1. The aim of the study was to test whether cataloging public T cell receptors could identify signatures of past pathogen exposure. Among the roughly 390 genotyped donors, around 79% belonged to the genetic ancestry cluster associated with self-reported Caucasian donors. Every repertoire in the discovery cohort had been generated on one and the same sequencing platform. Rather than drawing on any new phenotypic data, the later analysis identified candidate immune exposures from TCR beta sequences and the way those sequences occurred across donors. In a later genetic analysis, genome-wide SNP genotypes for 398 of the 666 donors were used, and that subset was treated as a discovery cohort. In addition to the first cohort of 666 subjects, a separate validation cohort of 120 different subjects was used. About 5 DR-DQ haplotypes were handled as single units for association and clustering, since linkage in the cohort was strong. The study profiled the T cell repertoires of hundreds of subjects by immunosequencing and related them to cytomegalovirus serostatus. HLA typing included class I and class II loci at four-digit resolution. High-throughput TCR immunosequencing, statistical association of individual TCRs with disease status, and machine learning were combined to predict cytomegalovirus infection status. An early release covering 550 to 700 HLA-typed donors comprised 300 to 350 gigabases of sequencing data and roughly 85 million unique TCR sequences. Among roughly 400 genotyped donors of the cohort, an average of around 220,000 unique TCR beta nucleotide sequences was sequenced per donor, of which about 20% were non-productive. General study outcomes and caveats: Compared with the 666-donor mean, donors in an Asian-associated ancestry cluster had fewer N-insertions in productive TCRs, according to a later genetic analysis. An earlier analysis of around 540 of the donors showed that most TCR beta V segments appeared in productive rearrangements either about 87% or about 30% of the time, which broadly matched IMGT annotations. Specific HLA alleles were associated with around 18,000 TCR beta sequences at a false discovery rate of 0.05 in a later analysis. An association between a missense DCLRE1C variant and V-gene and J-gene trimming of TCR beta chains was found in a later genetic analysis and replicated in an independent cohort. Roughly uniform sequencing depth across donors was assumed in presence/absence analyses, although this assumption may not hold. Some IMGT-functional V segments, including TRBV6-2 and TRBV6-3, could not be distinguished by the 87-base-pair reads and were therefore excluded. Assigning TCR associations to individual alleles was difficult when HLA alleles, especially DR and DQ, strongly co-occurred. Cytomegalovirus status was reported to be diagnosed by the classifier with high specificity and sensitivity in both the original and validation cohorts. In vitro tests confirmed that three of the cytomegalovirus-associated TCR beta chains recognize cytomegalovirus antigens. According to a later analysis, TCR association rates differed among HLA loci, with DRB1 alleles showing the most associated TCRs and HLA-C alleles showing the fewest. A further reported finding was that TCR beta sequences accurately predicted the HLA-A and HLA-B alleles for most subjects in the first cohort. The authors suggested that the approach could potentially be extended to other disease states and immunological phenotypes. In the study, some 160 TCR beta chains were listed as associated with cytomegalovirus. In this cohort, only TCR beta chains were sequenced, and detectable features were limited by the absence of alpha or paired-chain data. Most TCR sequences were seen in very few donors, while some public TCRs were found in many individuals. Compared with equally common non-associated chains, HLA-associated TCR beta chains in a later analysis were more clonally expanded and had lower generation probabilities. A group of highly shared sequence variants was considered likely to be a technical artifact of the sequencing pipeline. In a later analysis, most CMV-associated TCR beta chains were found to appear HLA-restricted, with HLA associations seemingly driven largely by CMV exposure. Several of the top co-occurrence clusters appeared to be linked to parvovirus B19, influenza, CMV and Epstein-Barr virus, according to a later analysis. Correlated functional status among segregating V segments might be attributable to linkage disequilibrium, but an unknown experimental factor could not be ruled out. Because counts were too low, approximately 15 rarely observed V segments, including chromosome 9 orphons, were excluded from the earlier analysis of some 540 of the donors. Because HLA typing was missing for some donors at each locus, association tests included only the typed subset. For the cohort, immune exposure information was limited to CMV serostatus.

The library was obtained by the immunoSEQ multiplex PCR assay. For the multiplex PCR, a mixture combining 60 forward primers for TCR Vbeta segments and 13 reverse primers for TCR Jbeta segments was used. A multiplex PCR assay on genomic DNA amplified the CDR3 region of rearranged TCR beta genes. On the Illumina HiSeq System, the amplified TCR beta libraries were sequenced as 87-base-pair reads. The paper's processing steps were these. Across the 670 or so repertoires, a later analysis counted 80 million or so unique TCR beta chains, around 11 million of which were shared by at least two donors. Raw reads were error-corrected and collapsed into unique sequences by a nearest-neighbor algorithm in which closely related sequences were merged to remove PCR and sequencing errors. To assign V, D and J gene segments, CDR3 sequences were aligned to IMGT reference sequences. For a sequence to be retained, a match of at least six nucleotides to both a V gene segment and a J gene segment was required. Rearrangements were called productive when the CDR3 lacked stop codons and stayed in frame with V and J; all others were non-productive. CDR3 was defined by IMGT convention, running from the second conserved V-encoded cysteine to the conserved J-encoded phenylalanine. Sequences without an unambiguous match to a single V gene segment were excluded from the earlier analysis of several hundred of the donors. In an earlier analysis of roughly 600 of the donors, a V segment was called functional when productive rearrangements were above 56.7%, and segregating when the standard deviation between donors exceeded 5%. To diagnose cytomegalovirus status from the catalog of TCR beta chain sequences, a statistical classification framework was built. V and J gene assignment, in a later analysis, came from comparing TCR nucleotide sequences with IMGT/GENE-DB human TR gene sequences. The TCRdist pipeline was used in a later analysis to assign CDR3 sequences and most-parsimonious VDJ recombination scenarios. In a later analysis, each TCR beta chain was defined by its CDR3 amino acid sequence together with its V-gene family, and reads lacking a unique V-gene family were excluded. As a way to deal with suspected cross-contamination and a sequencing artifact, a later analysis dropped roughly 620 nucleotide sequences that were highly shared and had low generation probability. For each public chain, a later analysis derived a clonal expansion index from normalized ranks of inferred template counts within each repertoire. In a later analysis, generation probabilities were computed with a VDJ recombination model fitted to out-of-frame rearrangements, and the resulting probabilities were checked against IGoR. In a later analysis, hypergeometric tests were used to score TCR-TCR, TCR-HLA and TCR-CMV co-occurrence, with a repertoire-size bias correction applied to TCR pairs. False discovery rates were estimated in a later analysis by permuting HLA or CMV assignments 20 times. In a later analysis, co-occurring TCRs were grouped using DBSCAN, and TCRdist sequence similarity was added for clustering within HLA-allele-positive subsets. Repertoires with fewer than 30,000 or more than 120,000 public chains, plus five repertoires with anomalous nucleotide sharing, were excluded from co-occurrence clustering. Drawn from immuneACCESS, this table holds only the in-frame rearrangements with V and J called that TCRdb kept. Clones are partly lost; checked studies trace under half to an unresolved V gene and leave the rest unexplained. V, J and clone size are taken as reported in that table, and D and trimming were inferred from the DNA itself. Across this sample there are 190,000 or so clones, with over 80% seen only once. 1.6% of the sample is held by the ten biggest clonotypes.

A note on this clone: The clone's antigen remains unknown. It has no much larger one-base neighbor in the sample; base qualities were not kept.

In total, 500 to 700 healthy bone marrow donors made up the cohort. At the time of sampling, every cohort member was nominally healthy, though immune exposures that went unrecorded were likely present. The donor was CMV seronegative and belonged to the group of 350 or so seronegative cohort members. A peripheral blood sample was provided by each donor, and peripheral blood mononuclear cells were used for TCR beta sequencing. The Qiagen DNeasy Blood Extraction Kit was used to extract genomic DNA from the blood cell samples. Inclusive of the bounding cysteine and phenylalanine, the CDR3 is 17 residues long. The kept DNA is CDR3 alone, 51 bases in frame from the first base. Sequences MNHEY (CDR1) and SMNVEV (CDR2) are obtained from the germline V gene (reference sequence). V is pared back by 5 bases and J by 0 bases, with 17 bases lying between the germline termini.

The chain uses TRBV27 and TRBJ1-5; TRBD1 is a possible D gene, resting on 6 matching bases. The clonotype was recovered from a man aged 50-59 years in good health and CMV-seronegative. Material: PBMCs. The CDR3 here reads CASSTLQGAYSNQPQHF. The DNA reads as follows: TGTGCCAGCAGTACTTTACAGGGAGCATATAGCAATCAGCCCCAGCATTTT.